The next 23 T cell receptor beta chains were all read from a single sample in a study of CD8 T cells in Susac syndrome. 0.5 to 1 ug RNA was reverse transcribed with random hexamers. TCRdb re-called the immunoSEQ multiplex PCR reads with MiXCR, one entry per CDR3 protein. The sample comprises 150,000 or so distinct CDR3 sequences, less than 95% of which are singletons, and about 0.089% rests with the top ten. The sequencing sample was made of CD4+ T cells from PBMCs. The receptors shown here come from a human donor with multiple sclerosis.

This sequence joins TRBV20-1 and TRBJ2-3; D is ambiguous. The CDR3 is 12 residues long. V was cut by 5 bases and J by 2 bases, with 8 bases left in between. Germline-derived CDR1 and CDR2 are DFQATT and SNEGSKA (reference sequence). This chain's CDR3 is CSALLATDTQYF. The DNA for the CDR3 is TGCAGTGCTCTCCTCGCCACAGATACGCAGTATTTT.

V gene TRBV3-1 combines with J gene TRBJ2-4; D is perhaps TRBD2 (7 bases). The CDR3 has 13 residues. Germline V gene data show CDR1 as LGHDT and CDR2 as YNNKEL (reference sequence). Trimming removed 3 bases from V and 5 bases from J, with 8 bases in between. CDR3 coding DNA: TGTGCCAGCAGCCAGGGGGGGCAAAACATTCAGTACTTC. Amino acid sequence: CASSQGGQNIQYF.

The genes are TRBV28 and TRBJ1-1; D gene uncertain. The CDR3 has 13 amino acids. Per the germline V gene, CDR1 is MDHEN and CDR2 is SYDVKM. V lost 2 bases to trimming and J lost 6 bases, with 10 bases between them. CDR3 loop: CASSLGGVAEAFF. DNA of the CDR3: TGTGCCAGCAGTTTAGGTGGAGTCGCTGAAGCTTTCTTT.

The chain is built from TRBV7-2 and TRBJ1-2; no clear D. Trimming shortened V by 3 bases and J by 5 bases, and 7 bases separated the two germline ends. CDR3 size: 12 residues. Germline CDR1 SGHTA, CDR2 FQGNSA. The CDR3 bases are TGTGCCAGCAGCTTTTCCAGTTATGGCTACACCTTC. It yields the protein CASSFSSYGYTF.

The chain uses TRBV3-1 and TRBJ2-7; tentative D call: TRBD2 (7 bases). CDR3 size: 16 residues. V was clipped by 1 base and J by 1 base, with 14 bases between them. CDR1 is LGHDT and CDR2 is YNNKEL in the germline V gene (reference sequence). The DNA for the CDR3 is TGTGCCAGCAGCCAAGTAGGGCGGGGGCTTTCCTACGAGCAGTACTTC. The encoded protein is CASSQVGRGLSYEQYF.

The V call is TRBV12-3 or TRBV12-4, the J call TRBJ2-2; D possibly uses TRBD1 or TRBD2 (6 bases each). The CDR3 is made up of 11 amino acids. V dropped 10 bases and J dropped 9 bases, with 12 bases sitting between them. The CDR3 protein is CATEGGRELFF. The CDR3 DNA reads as TGTGCCACCGAGGGGGGTCGGGAGCTGTTTTTT.

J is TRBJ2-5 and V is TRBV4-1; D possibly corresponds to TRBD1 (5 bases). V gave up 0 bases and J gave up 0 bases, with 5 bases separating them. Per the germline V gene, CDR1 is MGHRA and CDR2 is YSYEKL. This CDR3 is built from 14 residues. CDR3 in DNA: TGCGCCAGCAGCCAAGACAGGGACCAAGAGACCCAGTACTTC. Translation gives CASSQDRDQETQYF.

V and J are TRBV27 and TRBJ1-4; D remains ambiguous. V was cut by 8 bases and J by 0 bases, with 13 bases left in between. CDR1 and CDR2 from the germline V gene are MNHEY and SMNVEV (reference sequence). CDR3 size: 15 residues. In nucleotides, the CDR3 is TGTGCCAGCGGAAGAGGAGACCCAACTAATGAAAAACTGTTTTTT. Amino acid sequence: CASGRGDPTNEKLFF.

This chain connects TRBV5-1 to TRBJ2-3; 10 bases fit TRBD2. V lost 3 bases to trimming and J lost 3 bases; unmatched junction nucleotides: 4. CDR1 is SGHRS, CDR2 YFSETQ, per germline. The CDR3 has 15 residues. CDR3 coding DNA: TGCGCCAGCAGCTCGGGACTAGCGACGACAGATACGCAGTATTTT. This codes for CASSSGLATTDTQYF.

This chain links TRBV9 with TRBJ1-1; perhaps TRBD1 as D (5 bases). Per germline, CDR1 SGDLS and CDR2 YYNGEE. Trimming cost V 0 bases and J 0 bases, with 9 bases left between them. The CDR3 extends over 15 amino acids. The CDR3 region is CASSVDGGMNTEAFF. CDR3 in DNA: TGTGCCAGCAGCGTAGACGGGGGGATGAACACTGAAGCTTTCTTT.

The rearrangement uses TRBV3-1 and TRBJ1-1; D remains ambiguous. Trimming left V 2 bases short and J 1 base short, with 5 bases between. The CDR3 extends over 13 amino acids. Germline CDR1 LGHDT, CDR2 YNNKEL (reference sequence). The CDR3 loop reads CASSQTENTEAFF. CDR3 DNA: TGTGCCAGCAGCCAAACGGAGAACACTGAAGCTTTCTTT.

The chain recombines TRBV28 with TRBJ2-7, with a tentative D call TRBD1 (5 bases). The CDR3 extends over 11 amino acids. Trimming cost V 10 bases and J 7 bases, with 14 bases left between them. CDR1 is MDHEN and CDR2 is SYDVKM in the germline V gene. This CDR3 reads CATQGRFEQYF. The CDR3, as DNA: TGTGCCACCCAGGGCAGGTTTGAGCAGTACTTC. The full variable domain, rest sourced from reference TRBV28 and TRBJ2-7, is DVKVTQSSRYLVKRTGEKVFLECVQDMDHENMFWYRQDPGLGLRLIYFSYDVKMKEKGDIPEGYSVSREKKERFSLILESASTNQTSMYLCATQGRFEQYFGPGTRLTVT.

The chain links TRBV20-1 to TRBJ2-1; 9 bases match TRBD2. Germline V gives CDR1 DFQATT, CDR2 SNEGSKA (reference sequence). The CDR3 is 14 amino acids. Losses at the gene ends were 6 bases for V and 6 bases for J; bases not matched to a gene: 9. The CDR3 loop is CSATSGRSLNEQFF. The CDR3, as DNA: TGCAGTGCCACGAGCGGGAGGTCCCTCAATGAGCAGTTCTTC.

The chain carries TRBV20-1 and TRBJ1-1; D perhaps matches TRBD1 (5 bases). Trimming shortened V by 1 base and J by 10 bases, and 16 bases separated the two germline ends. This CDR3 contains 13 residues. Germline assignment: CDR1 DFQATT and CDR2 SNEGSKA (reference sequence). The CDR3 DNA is TGCAGTGCTAGAGTCATGGCAGGGAAAGTAGCTTTCTTT. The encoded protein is CSARVMAGKVAFF.

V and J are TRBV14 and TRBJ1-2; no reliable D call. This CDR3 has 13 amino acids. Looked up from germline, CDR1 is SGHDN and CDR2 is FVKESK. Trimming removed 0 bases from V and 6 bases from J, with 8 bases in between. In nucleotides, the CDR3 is TGTGCCAGCAGCCAAGATTGGCCGAATGGCTACACCTTC. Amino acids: CASSQDWPNGYTF. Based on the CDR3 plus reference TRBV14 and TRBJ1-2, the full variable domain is EAGVTQFPSHSVIEKGQTVTLRCDPISGHDNLYWYRRVMGKEIKFLLHFVKESKQDESGMPNNRFLAERTGGTYSTLKVQPAELEDSGVYFCASSQDWPNGYTFGSGTRLTVV.

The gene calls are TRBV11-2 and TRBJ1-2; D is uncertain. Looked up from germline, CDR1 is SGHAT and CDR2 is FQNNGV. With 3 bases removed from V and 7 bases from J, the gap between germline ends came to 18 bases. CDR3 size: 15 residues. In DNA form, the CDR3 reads TGTGCCAGCAGCTTTATCGCCGGTGCGTACGCTGGCTACACCTTC. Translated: CASSFIAGAYAGYTF.

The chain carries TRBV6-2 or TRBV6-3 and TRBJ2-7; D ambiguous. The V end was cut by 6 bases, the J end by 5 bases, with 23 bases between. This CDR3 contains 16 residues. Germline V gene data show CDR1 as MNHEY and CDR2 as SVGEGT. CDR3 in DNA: TGTGCCAGCAGCTCAACTGCGGAGAGGCACGACCACGAGCAGTACTTC. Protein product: CASSSTAERHDHEQYF.

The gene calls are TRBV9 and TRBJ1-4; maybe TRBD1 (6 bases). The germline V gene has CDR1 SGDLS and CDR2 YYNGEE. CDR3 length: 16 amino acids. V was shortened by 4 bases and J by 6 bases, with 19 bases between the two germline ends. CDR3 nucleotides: TGTGCCAGCAGCCCCCTCCCGGGGGCGCAACATGAAAAACTGTTTTTT. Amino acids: CASSPLPGAQHEKLFF.

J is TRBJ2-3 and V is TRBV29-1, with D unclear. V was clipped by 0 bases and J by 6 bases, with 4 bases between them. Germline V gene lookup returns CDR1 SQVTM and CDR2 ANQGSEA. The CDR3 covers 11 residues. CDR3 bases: TGCAGCGTTGAAGATCCGGATACGCAGTATTTT. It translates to CSVEDPDTQYF.

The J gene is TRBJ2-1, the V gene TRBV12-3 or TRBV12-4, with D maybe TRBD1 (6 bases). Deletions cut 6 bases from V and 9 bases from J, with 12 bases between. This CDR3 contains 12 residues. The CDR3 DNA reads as TGTGCCAGCAGACCCTTACAGGGTGAGCAGTTCTTC. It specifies CASRPLQGEQFF.

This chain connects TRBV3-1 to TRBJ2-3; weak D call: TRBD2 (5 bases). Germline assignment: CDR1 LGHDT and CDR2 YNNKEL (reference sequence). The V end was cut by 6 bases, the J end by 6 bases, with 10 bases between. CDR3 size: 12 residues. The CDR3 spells CASSGLYDTQYF. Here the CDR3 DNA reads TGTGCCAGCAGTGGACTTTACGATACGCAGTATTTT.

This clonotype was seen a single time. In DNA, the CDR3 is TGCGCCAGCAGCTTAAGCGGCGGGAGCGGCCCTGGCACAGATACGCAGTATTTT. Amino acids: CASSLSGGSGPGTDTQYF. The chain recombines TRBV4-1 with TRBJ2-3; 7 bases agree with TRBD2. Germline V gives CDR1 MGHRA, CDR2 YSYEKL. Losses at the gene ends were 5 bases for V and 1 base for J; bases not matched to a gene: 15. The CDR3 consists of 18 residues.

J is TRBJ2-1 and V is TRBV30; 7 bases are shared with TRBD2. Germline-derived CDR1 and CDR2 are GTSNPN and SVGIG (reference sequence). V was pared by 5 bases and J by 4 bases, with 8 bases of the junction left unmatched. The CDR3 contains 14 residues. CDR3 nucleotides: TGTGCCTGGGGGCCGAGCGGGGCTTACAATGAGCAGTTCTTC. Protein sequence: CAWGPSGAYNEQFF.